The 18 T cell receptor beta chains reported below all come from one sample, sequenced in a study of blood T cell repertoires in COVID-19. The table came from immunoSEQ multiplex PCR; TCRdb's copy has only in-frame clones and leaves some out. Among under 200,000 clones, 87% were seen once, and the ten largest hold 7% to 8%. Sequenced input: PBMCs or T cells enriched from blood (not recorded which). These receptors all stem from a woman aged 50 to 60 who had recovered from COVID-19.

The chain is built from TRBV9 and TRBJ1-6, with unresolved D. The V end lost 3 bases, the J end lost 9 bases, and 13 bases lay between the germline ends. From germline, CDR1 is SGDLS and CDR2 YYNGEE. The CDR3 has 14 residues. The CDR3 nucleotides are TGTGCCAGCAGCGGTGGTGAGGTCAGTTCACCCCTCCACTTT. Translating gives CASSGGEVSSPLHF.

Worth noting for this clone: The junction shows a germline mismatch at one end, possibly a read error. V is TRBV7-7 and J is TRBJ2-3, with a tentative D call TRBD2 (6 bases). The CDR3 runs to 15 residues. Germline V gene sequence: CDR1 SSHAT, CDR2 FNYEAQ (reference sequence). The CDR3 DNA reads as TGTGCTAGCAGCCCCCGTCCGGGGGAGCAGGCTACGCAGTATTTT. This gives the protein CASSPRPGEQATQYF.

The CDR3 here is CASWRGKAGANVLTF. Written as DNA, the CDR3 is TGTGCCAGCTGGCGGGGGAAGGCTGGGGCCAACGTCCTGACTTTC. The chain employs TRBV6-5 and TRBJ2-6; 7 nucleotides line up with TRBD2. V was pared by 8 bases and J by 2 bases, with 6 bases of the junction left unmatched. Per germline, CDR1 MNHEY and CDR2 SVGAGI. The CDR3 consists of 15 residues.

This chain joins TRBV9 and TRBJ1-5; no definite D call. Germline loops: CDR1 SGDLS, CDR2 YYNGEE. Between the trimmed V and J ends, which lost 0 bases and 4 bases, there was a span of 8 bases. This CDR3 has 14 residues. DNA for the CDR3: TGTGCCAGCAGCGTAGACCACATGAATCAGCCCCAGCATTTT. Translated, it gives CASSVDHMNQPQHF.

V gene TRBV28 combines with J gene TRBJ2-2, with 7 bases matching TRBD2. CDR3 size: 16 residues. Germline CDR1 reads MDHEN; CDR2 reads SYDVKM. Trimming removed 5 bases from V and 1 base from J; junction bases left unmatched: 7. CDR3 in DNA: TGTGCCAGCAGTACCTGGGGCGGGAGGAACACCGGGGAGCTGTTTTTT. Residues: CASSTWGGRNTGELFF.

The genes are TRBV15 and TRBJ1-3; TRBD1 aligns across 7 bases. The length of the CDR3 is 17 residues. J lost 4 bases, V lost 5 bases, and 14 bases had no gene match. Germline V gene lookup returns CDR1 LNHNV and CDR2 YYDKDF (reference sequence). The CDR3 DNA follows: TGTGCCACCAGCTCTGCCTTGGGCAGGGGGGACGGAAACACCATATATTTT. Protein product: CATSSALGRGDGNTIYF. The entire variable domain, with the rest obtained from reference TRBV15 and TRBJ1-3, is as follows: DAMVIQNPRYQVTQFGKPVTLSCSQTLNHNVMYWYQQKSSQAPKLLFHYYDKDFNNEADTPDNFQSRRPNTSFCFLDIRSPGLGDTAMYLCATSSALGRGDGNTIYFGEGSWLTVV.

This chain joins TRBV29-1 and TRBJ2-3; 10 bases are shared with TRBD2. This CDR3 has 13 amino acids. The J segment lost 11 bases and the V segment lost 6 bases, leaving 11 bases of the junction unmatched. Germline V lookup: CDR1 SQVTM, CDR2 ANQGSEA. The DNA of the CDR3 is TGCAGCGTCGCCGCACTAGCGGGAAATGAGCAGTATTTT. As protein: CSVAALAGNEQYF.

The chain uses TRBV18 and TRBJ2-1, with D possibly TRBD2 on 6 matching bases. The CDR3 length is 16 residues. CDR1 is KGHSH, CDR2 LQKENI, per germline. The V end was cut by 3 bases, the J end by 6 bases, with 18 bases between. The CDR3 region has the DNA TGTGCCAGCTCACCCCTGGGGCGGGGAACGGGCAATGAGCAGTTCTTC. Residues: CASSPLGRGTGNEQFF.

The rearrangement links TRBV5-1 to TRBJ2-3; TRBD2 matches 14 bases. With V trimmed by 3 bases and J by 5 bases, 5 bases remained unmatched. Looked up from germline, CDR1 is SGHRS and CDR2 is YFSETQ. The CDR3 loop spans 16 amino acids. CDR3: CASSSTGTSGRDTQYF. In DNA, the CDR3 is TGCGCCAGCAGCTCGACCGGGACTAGCGGGAGAGATACGCAGTATTTT. Full variable domain (missing parts from reference TRBV5-1 and TRBJ2-3): KAGVTQTPRYLIKTRGQQVTLSCSPISGHRSVSWYQQTPGQGLQFLFEYFSETQRNKGNFPGRFSGRQFSNSRSEMNVSTLELGDSALYLCASSSTGTSGRDTQYFGPGTRLTVL.

V usage is TRBV19 and J usage is TRBJ2-3; 14 positions match TRBD2. Germline loops: CDR1 LNHDA, CDR2 SQIVND (reference sequence). V lost 4 bases and J lost 0; bases outside the gene matches: 3. This CDR3 contains 17 residues. The CDR3 is CASSRGLAGASTDTQYF. CDR3 coding DNA: TGTGCCAGTAGTAGGGGACTAGCGGGAGCTAGCACAGATACGCAGTATTTT.

V and J are TRBV19 and TRBJ1-1, with 8 bases aligning to TRBD1. Germline V lookup: CDR1 LNHDA, CDR2 SQIVND (reference sequence). This CDR3 has 12 residues. J gave up 8 bases and V 7 bases, and 6 bases lay outside the gene matches. In DNA form, the CDR3 reads TGTGCCAGTAAGGCAGGGGGCGAGGAAGCTTTCTTT. Translated, it gives CASKAGGEEAFF.

J is TRBJ1-2 and V is TRBV5-6, with D unclear. V lost 1 base to trimming and J lost 7 bases, with 8 bases between them. Germline V gene data show CDR1 as SGHDT and CDR2 as YYEEEE. This CDR3 region has 12 residues. The CDR3 spells CASSLYSSGYTF. CDR3 bases: TGTGCCAGCAGCTTGTACAGTTCTGGCTACACCTTC. The full variable domain, in which reference TRBV5-6 and TRBJ1-2 provide the parts outside the CDR3, is DAGVTQSPTHLIKTRGQQVTLRCSPKSGHDTVSWYQQALGQGPQFIFQYYEEEERQRGNFPDRFSGHQFPNYSSELNVNALLLGDSALYLCASSLYSSGYTFGSGTRLTVV.

The V and J genes are TRBV2 and TRBJ2-2, with D tentatively TRBD2 (5 bases). Germline V gene lookup returns CDR1 SNHLY and CDR2 FYNNEI. Trimming took 8 bases from V and 1 from J, leaving 11 bases between them. The length of the CDR3 is 14 residues. CDR3 region: CASGTRVNTGELFF. The CDR3 DNA sequence: TGTGCCAGCGGAACGAGGGTGAACACCGGGGAGCTGTTTTTT.

The CDR3 protein is CSAKKGVAATNEKLFF. The CDR3 DNA reads as TGCAGCGCGAAAAAGGGGGTCGCCGCAACTAATGAAAAACTGTTTTTT. The rearrangement links TRBV29-1 to TRBJ1-4; TRBD1 might be the D (6 bases). This CDR3 is 16 amino acids long. The germline gives CDR1 SQVTM, CDR2 ANQGSEA. V lost 7 bases to trimming and J lost 0 bases, with 18 bases between them.

This sequence joins TRBV5-1 and TRBJ2-1; D possibly corresponds to TRBD2 (5 bases). V lost 1 base and J lost 7, with 15 bases in between. Germline-derived CDR1 and CDR2 are SGHRS and YFSETQ. This CDR3 region has 15 residues. The CDR3 is CASSLYRGDLNEQFF. Here the CDR3 DNA reads TGCGCCAGCAGCTTGTATCGGGGAGACCTGAATGAGCAGTTCTTC.

The chain employs TRBV7-9 and TRBJ1-1; a possible D gene is TRBD1 (5 bases). The V and J ends lost 4 bases and 8 bases respectively, with 11 bases between them. CDR3 size: 12 residues. Germline V lookup: CDR1 SEHNR, CDR2 FQNEAQ (reference sequence). This CDR3 reads CASSSDQGEAFF. The CDR3 DNA follows: TGTGCCAGCAGCTCCGATCAGGGAGAAGCTTTCTTT. The whole variable domain, remainder taken from reference TRBV7-9 and TRBJ1-1, is DTGVSQNPRHKITKRGQNVTFRCDPISEHNRLYWYRQTLGQGPEFLTYFQNEAQLEKSRLLSDRFSAERPKGSFSTLEIQRTEQGDSAMYLCASSSDQGEAFFGQGTRLTVV.

This clone was recorded many times. CDR3: CASTSGSLDEQFF. The CDR3 DNA is TGTGCCAGCACTAGCGGGAGTCTTGATGAGCAGTTCTTC. The chain combines TRBV6-5 with TRBJ2-1, with 10 bases fitting TRBD2. This CDR3 has 13 amino acids. Germline V gene sequence: CDR1 MNHEY, CDR2 SVGAGI. Trimming cost V 7 bases and J 8 bases; bases outside gene matches: 5.

V is TRBV10-3 and J is TRBJ2-1; possibly TRBD2 for D (7 bases). The CDR3 has 13 amino acids. V was cut by 11 bases and J by 8 bases, with 19 bases left in between. The germline V gene has CDR1 ENHRY and CDR2 SYGVKD. The CDR3: CAAGASGLDEQFF. The CDR3 region has the DNA TGTGCCGCGGGGGCTAGCGGTTTAGATGAGCAGTTCTTC.